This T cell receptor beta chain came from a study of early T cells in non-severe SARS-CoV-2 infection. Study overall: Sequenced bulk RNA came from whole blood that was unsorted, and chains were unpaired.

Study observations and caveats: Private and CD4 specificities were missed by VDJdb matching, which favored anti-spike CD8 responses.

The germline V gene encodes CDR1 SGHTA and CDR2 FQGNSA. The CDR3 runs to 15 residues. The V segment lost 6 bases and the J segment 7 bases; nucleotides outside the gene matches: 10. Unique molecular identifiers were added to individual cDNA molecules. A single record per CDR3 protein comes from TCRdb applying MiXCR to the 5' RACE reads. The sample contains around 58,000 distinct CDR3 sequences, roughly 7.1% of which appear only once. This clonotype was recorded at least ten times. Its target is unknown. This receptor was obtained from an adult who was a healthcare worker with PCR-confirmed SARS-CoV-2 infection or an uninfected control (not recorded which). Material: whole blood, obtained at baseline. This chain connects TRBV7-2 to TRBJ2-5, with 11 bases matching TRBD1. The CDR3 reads CASSPGTGGLGTQYF. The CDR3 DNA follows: TGTGCCAGCAGTCCGGGGACAGGGGGTCTGGGGACCCAGTACTTC.